The T cell receptor beta chain under discussion was sequenced for a study of OX40 agonist ivuxolimab in advanced cancers. With regard to the full study: Ivuxolimab was an agonistic, fully human IgG2 monoclonal antibody directed against OX40 (CD134), a costimulatory receptor. Intravenous ivuxolimab was administered to patients every 2 weeks at six dose levels: 0.01, 0.1, 0.3, 1.5, 3 and 10 mg/kg. Among the 50 to 55 dose-escalation patients, some 20 had hepatocellular carcinoma, some 15 melanoma, 9 renal cell carcinoma and 9 head and neck cancer. The dose-escalation cohort was almost 85% male with a mean age of about 60 years, ranging from roughly 23 to 90. Prior anti-PD-1, anti-PD-L1 or anti-CTLA-4 therapy was permitted, and checkpoint inhibitors had been received by around 39% of dose-escalation patients. Partial responses occurred in three dose-escalation patients: two with cutaneous melanoma and one with hepatocellular carcinoma. Peripheral TCRbeta sequencing aimed to test whether ivuxolimab altered TCR sequence diversity and caused clonal T-cell expansion. The paper reports the monotherapy dose-escalation portion (N of about 56 patients) of the phase I ivuxolimab trial.

As to this clone: Its antigen remains undetermined. No much larger clonotype is one base removed from it; base qualities were not supplied.

For sequencing of the TCRbeta CDR3 region, genomic DNA was extracted from the sorted cells. The immunoSEQ Assay was used for sequencing of TCRbeta CDR3 regions. TCRdb's version of the immuneACCESS table is confined to in-frame rearrangements and falls short of the full clone set. An unresolved V gene accounts for under half of the shortfall where checked; the remainder is of unknown origin. The sample has some 90,000 clones on record, about 90% of them singletons. In total, the top ten clones hold around 1.5% of the sample. The paper's findings and limits, for the study overall: Low levels of normalized T-cell clonal expansion were also seen in some patients who did not respond. After ivuxolimab, expanded clones were on average more numerous among CD8+ T cells than among CD4+ T cells. At doses from 0.1 to 3.0 mg/kg, clonal expansion was seen in both CD4+ and CD8+ blood T cells between baseline and week 6. In the 0.1-3.0 mg/kg groups, partial responders were among the patients with the lowest normalized peripheral clonal expansion, particularly in CD8+ T cells. The antigen specificity of the clonally expanded peripheral T cells was not determined.

The trial excluded patients who had a history of autoimmune disease or who were on systemic immunosuppression. Peripheral blood for TCR sequencing was drawn from every dose cohort at baseline, at cycle 4 day 1 and at cycle 7 day 1. The samples were taken from a phase I, first-in-human, multicenter, open-label dose-escalation trial of ivuxolimab. The trial enrolled adults with locally advanced or metastatic head and neck squamous cell, hepatocellular, melanoma or renal cell carcinoma. Before TCR sequencing, CD4+ T cells and CD8+ T cells from peripheral blood were sorted into separate populations. From the cysteine through the phenylalanine, the CDR3 covers 15 amino acids. Of all the DNA, just the CDR3 is kept, 45 bases in frame from base 1. V is trimmed back by 4 bases and J by 0 bases, and the junction contains 2 bases that no gene match accounts for. Reading the germline V gene (reference sequence) gives CDR1 WNHNN and CDR2 SYGVQD.

Recombination joined TRBV10-1 with TRBJ2-3; 9 junctional bases match TRBD2. The material sequenced was CD4+ or CD8+ T cells sorted from blood, taken in a trial of the OX40 agonist ivuxolimab. The receptor was isolated from an adult with an advanced solid tumor such as melanoma, head and neck, liver or kidney cancer. CDR3 loop: CASSASGRSTDTQYF. The nucleotides read TGCGCCAGCAGTGCGAGCGGGAGGAGCACAGATACGCAGTATTTT.